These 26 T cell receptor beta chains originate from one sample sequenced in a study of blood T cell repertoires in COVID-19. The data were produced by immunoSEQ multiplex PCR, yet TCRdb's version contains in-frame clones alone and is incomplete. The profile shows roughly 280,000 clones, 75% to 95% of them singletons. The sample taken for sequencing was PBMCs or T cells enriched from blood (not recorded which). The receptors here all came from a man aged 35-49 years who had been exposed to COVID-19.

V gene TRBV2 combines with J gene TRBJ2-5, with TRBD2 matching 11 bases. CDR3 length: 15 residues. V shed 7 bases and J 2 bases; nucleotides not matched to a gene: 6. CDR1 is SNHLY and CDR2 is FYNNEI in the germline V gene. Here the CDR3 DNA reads TGTGCCAGCAACGAACTAGCGGGGGTACAAGAGACCCAGTACTTC. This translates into CASNELAGVQETQYF. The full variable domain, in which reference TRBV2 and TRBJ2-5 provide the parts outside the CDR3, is EPEVTQTPSHQVTQMGQEVILRCVPISNHLYFYWYRQILGQKVEFLVSFYNNEISEKSEIFDDQFSVERPDGSNFTLKIRSTKLEDSAMYFCASNELAGVQETQYFGPGTRLLVL.

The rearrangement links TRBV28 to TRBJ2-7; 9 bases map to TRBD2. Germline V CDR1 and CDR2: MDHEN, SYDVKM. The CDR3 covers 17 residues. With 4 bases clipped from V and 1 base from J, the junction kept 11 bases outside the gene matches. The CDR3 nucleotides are TGTGCCAGCAGTTCAACAATTAGCGGGAGAAGATCCTACGAGCAGTACTTC. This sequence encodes CASSSTISGRRSYEQYF.

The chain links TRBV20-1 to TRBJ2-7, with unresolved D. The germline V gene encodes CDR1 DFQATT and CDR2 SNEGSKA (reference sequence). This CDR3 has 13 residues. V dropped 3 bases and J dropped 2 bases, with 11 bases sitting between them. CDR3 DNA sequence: TGCAGTGCTAGTCTTCGCGGAACCTACGAGCAGTACTTC. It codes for CSASLRGTYEQYF.

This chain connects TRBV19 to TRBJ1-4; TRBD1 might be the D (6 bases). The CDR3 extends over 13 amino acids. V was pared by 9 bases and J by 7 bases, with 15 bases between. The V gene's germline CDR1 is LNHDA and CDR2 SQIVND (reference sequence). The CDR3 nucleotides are TGTGCCAGCAGGACAGTCCGGGGTGAAAAACTGTTTTTT. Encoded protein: CASRTVRGEKLFF.

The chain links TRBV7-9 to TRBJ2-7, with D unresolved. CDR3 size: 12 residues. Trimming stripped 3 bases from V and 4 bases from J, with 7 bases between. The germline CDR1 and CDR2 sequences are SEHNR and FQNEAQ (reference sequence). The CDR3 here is CASSFFLYEQYF. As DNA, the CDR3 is TGTGCCAGCAGCTTTTTTCTTTACGAGCAGTACTTC.

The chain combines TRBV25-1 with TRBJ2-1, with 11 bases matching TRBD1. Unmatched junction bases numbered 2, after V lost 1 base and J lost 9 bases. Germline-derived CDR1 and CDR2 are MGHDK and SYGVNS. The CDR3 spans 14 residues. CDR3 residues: CASSEWTGGGEQFF. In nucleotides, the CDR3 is TGTGCCAGCAGTGAATGGACAGGGGGCGGTGAGCAGTTCTTC.

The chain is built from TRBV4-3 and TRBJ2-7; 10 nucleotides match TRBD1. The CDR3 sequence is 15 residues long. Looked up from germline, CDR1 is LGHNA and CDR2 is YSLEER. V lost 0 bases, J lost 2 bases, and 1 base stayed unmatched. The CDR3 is CASSQEGTGAYEQYF. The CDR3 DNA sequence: TGCGCCAGCAGCCAAGAGGGGACAGGGGCCTACGAGCAGTACTTC.

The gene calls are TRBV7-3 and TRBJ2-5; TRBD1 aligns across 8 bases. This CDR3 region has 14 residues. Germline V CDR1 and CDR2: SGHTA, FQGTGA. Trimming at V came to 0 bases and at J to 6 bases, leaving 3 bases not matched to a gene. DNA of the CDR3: TGTGCCAGCAGCTTAACGTCCAGGGGGCAGACCCAGTACTTC. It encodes CASSLTSRGQTQYF.

CDR3 sequence reads: CAISANRGIGTEAFF. The CDR3 bases are TGTGCCATCAGTGCAAATCGGGGGATCGGGACTGAAGCTTTCTTT. The chain joins TRBV10-3 to TRBJ1-1; a weak D match, TRBD1 (5 bases). CDR3 length: 15 residues. V lost 4 bases to trimming and J lost 5 bases, with 17 bases between them. From germline, CDR1 is ENHRY and CDR2 SYGVKD.

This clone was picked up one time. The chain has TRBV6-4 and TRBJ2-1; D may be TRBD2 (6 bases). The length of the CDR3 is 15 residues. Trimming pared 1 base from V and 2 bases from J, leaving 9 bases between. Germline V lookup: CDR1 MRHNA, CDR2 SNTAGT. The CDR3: CASSDWEAPYNEQFF. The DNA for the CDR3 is TGTGCCAGCAGTGACTGGGAGGCCCCCTACAATGAGCAGTTCTTC.

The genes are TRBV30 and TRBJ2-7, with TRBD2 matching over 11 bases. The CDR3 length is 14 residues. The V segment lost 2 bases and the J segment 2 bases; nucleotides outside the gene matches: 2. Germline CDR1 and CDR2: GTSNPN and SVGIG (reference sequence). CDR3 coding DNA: TGTGCCTGGAGTCCGGGACTAGCGGCCTACGAGCAGTACTTC. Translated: CAWSPGLAAYEQYF.

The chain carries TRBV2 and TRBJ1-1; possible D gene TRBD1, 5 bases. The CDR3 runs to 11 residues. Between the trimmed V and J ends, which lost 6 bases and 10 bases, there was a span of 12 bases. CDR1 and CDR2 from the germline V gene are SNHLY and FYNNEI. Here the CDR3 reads CASSTGGIAFF. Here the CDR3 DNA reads TGTGCCAGCAGCACGGGGGGAATAGCTTTCTTT. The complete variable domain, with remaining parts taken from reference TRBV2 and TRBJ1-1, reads EPEVTQTPSHQVTQMGQEVILRCVPISNHLYFYWYRQILGQKVEFLVSFYNNEISEKSEIFDDQFSVERPDGSNFTLKIRSTKLEDSAMYFCASSTGGIAFFGQGTRLTVV.

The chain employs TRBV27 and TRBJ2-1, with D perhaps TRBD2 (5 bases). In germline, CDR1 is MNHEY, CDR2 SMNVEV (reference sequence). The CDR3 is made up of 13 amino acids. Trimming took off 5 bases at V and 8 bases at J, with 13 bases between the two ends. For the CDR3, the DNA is TGTGCCAGCAGTCAACCTCTAGCCGATGAGCAGTTCTTC. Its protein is CASSQPLADEQFF.

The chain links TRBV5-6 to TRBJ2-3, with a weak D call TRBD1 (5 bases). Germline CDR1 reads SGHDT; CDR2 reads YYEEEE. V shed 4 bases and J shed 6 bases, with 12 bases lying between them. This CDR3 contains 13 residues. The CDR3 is CASSPRDSDTQYF. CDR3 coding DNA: TGTGCCAGCAGCCCCAGGGATTCCGATACGCAGTATTTT.

The CDR3 loop reads CASSLRATGGYFNQPQHF. The CDR3 DNA sequence: TGTGCCAGCAGTTTGAGAGCCACAGGGGGCTACTTTAATCAGCCCCAGCATTTT. V is TRBV28 and J is TRBJ1-5; 9 bases map to TRBD1. The CDR3 has 18 residues. Germline assignment: CDR1 MDHEN and CDR2 SYDVKM. Unmatched junction bases numbered 13, after V lost 3 bases and J lost 4 bases.

The CDR3 coding sequence is TGTGCCAGCAGCTTAGTACCGGGACAACGATCTGAAGCTTTCTTT. Its translation: CASSLVPGQRSEAFF. This chain links TRBV7-9 with TRBJ1-1; tentative D call: TRBD1 (6 bases). Trimming pared 1 base from V and 6 bases from J, leaving 15 bases between. Germline V gene lookup returns CDR1 SEHNR and CDR2 FQNEAQ (reference sequence). CDR3 length: 15 amino acids.

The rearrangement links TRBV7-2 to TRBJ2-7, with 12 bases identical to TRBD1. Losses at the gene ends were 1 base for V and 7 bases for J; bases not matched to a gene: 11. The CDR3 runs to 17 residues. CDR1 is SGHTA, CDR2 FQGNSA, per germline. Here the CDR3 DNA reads TGTGCCAGCAGCTTAGTAGGAGTTGGGGACAGGGGGCAAGAGCAGTACTTC. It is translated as CASSLVGVGDRGQEQYF.

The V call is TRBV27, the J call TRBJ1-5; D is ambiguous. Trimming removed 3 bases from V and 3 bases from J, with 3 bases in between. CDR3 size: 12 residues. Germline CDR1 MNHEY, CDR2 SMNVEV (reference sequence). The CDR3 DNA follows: TGTGCCAGCAGTTTTATCAATCAGCCCCAGCATTTT. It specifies CASSFINQPQHF.

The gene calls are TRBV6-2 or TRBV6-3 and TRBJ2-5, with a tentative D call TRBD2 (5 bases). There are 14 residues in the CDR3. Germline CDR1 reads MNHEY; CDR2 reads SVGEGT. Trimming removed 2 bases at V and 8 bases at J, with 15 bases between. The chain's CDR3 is CASSYRGYKRTQYF. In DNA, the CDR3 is TGTGCCAGCAGTTACCGGGGATACAAGAGAACCCAGTACTTC.

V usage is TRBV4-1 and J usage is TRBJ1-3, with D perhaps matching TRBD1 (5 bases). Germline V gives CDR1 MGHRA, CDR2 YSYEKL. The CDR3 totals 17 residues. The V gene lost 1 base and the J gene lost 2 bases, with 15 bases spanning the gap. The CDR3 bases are TGCGCCAGCAGCCAAGTCGGGGGGAGACTTGCTGGAAACACCATATATTTT. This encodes CASSQVGGRLAGNTIYF.

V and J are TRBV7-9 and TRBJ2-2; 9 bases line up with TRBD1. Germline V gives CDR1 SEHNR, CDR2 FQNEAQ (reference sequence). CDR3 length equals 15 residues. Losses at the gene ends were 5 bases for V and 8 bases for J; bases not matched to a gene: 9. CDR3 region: CASSPQTGGPGELFF. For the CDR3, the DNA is TGTGCCAGCAGCCCTCAGACAGGGGGGCCGGGGGAGCTGTTTTTT.

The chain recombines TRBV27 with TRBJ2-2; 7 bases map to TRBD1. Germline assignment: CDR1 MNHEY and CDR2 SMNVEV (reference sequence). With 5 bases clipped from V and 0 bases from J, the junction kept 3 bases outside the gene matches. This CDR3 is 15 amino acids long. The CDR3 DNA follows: TGTGCCAGCAGTACCGGGACAGCGAACACCGGGGAGCTGTTTTTT. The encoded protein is CASSTGTANTGELFF.

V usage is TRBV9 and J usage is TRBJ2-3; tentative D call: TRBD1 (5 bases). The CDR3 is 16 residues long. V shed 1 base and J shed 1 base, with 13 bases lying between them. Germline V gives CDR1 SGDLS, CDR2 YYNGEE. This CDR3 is CASSVSGLVGTDTQYF. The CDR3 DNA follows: TGTGCCAGCAGCGTATCAGGGTTGGTAGGCACAGATACGCAGTATTTT. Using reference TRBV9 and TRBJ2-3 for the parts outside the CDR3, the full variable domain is DSGVTQTPKHLITATGQRVTLRCSPRSGDLSVYWYQQSLDQGLQFLIQYYNGEERAKGNILERFSAQQFPDLHSELNLSSLELGDSALYFCASSVSGLVGTDTQYFGPGTRLTVL.

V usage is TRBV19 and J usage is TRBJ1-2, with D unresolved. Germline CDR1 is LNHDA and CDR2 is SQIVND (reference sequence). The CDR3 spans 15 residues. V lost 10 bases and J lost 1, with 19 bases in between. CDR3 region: CATKIPFTDNYGYTF. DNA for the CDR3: TGTGCCACGAAAATACCCTTCACTGATAACTATGGCTACACCTTC.

CDR3 protein: CASSPGTGGPYGYTF. CDR3 sequence (DNA): TGTGCCAGCAGTCCTGGGACAGGGGGCCCCTATGGCTACACCTTC. The genes are TRBV28 and TRBJ1-2; 12 nucleotides agree with TRBD1. The CDR3 totals 15 residues. In germline, CDR1 is MDHEN, CDR2 SYDVKM. Trimming cost V 5 bases and J 4 bases; bases outside gene matches: 5.

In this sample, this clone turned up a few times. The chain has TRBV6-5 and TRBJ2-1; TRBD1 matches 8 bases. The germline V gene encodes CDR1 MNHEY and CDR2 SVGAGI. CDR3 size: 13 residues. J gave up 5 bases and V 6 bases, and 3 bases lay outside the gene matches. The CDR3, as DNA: TGTGCCAGCAGGCAACAGGGGGACAATGAGCAGTTCTTC. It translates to CASRQQGDNEQFF.